This T cell receptor (beta chain) emerged from a study of CD8 T cells in ankylosing spondylitis. V lost 0 bases to trimming and J lost 4 bases; unmatched junction nucleotides: 6. This CDR3 comprises 15 residues. Germline V gene sequence: CDR1 SGHRS, CDR2 YFSETQ. Each CDR3 protein gets one entry after TCRdb re-called the 5' RACE reads with MiXCR. The table lists fewer than 350,000 distinct CDR3 sequences, about 9.9% of them singletons. The sequence was collected from a female donor with ankylosing spondylitis or in good health (not recorded which). The rearrangement uses TRBV5-1 and TRBJ1-2; 7 bases map to TRBD1. The specimen sequenced was blood, either unsorted or a sorted T cell fraction (not recorded which). CDR3 protein: CASSLEQGTGYGYTF. CDR3 coding DNA: TGCGCCAGCAGCTTGGAACAGGGGACTGGCTATGGCTACACCTTC. The full variable domain, in which reference TRBV5-1 and TRBJ1-2 provide the parts outside the CDR3, is KAGVTQTPRYLIKTRGQQVTLSCSPISGHRSVSWYQQTPGQGLQFLFEYFSETQRNKGNFPGRFSGRQFSNSRSEMNVSTLELGDSALYLCASSLEQGTGYGYTFGSGTRLTVV.